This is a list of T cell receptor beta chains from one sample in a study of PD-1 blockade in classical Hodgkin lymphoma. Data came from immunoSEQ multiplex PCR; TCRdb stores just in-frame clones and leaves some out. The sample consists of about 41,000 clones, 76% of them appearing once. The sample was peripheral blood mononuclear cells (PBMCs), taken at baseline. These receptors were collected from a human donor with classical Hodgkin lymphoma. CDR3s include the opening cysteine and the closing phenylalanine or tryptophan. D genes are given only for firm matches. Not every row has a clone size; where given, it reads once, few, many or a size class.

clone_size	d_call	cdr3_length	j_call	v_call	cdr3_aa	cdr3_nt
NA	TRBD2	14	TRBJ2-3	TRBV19	CASRQAGGGDTQYF	TGTGCCAGTAGACAAGCGGGAGGCGGAGATACGCAGTATTTT
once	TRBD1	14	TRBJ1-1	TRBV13	CASSLGQGNTEAFF	TGTGCCAGCAGCCTCGGACAGGGGAACACTGAAGCTTTCTTT
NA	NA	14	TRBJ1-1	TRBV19	CASALRGGTTEAFF	TGTGCCAGCGCGCTTAGGGGAGGCACCACTGAAGCTTTCTTT
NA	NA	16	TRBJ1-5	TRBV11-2	CASSHGGHLSNQPQHF	TGTGCCAGCAGCCACGGGGGACACCTTAGCAATCAGCCCCAGCATTTT
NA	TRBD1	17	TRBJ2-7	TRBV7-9	CASSSAEGTGGSYEQYF	TGTGCCAGCAGCTCTGCCGAGGGAACAGGGGGCTCCTACGAGCAGTACTTC
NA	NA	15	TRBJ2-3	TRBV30	CAWSVMGYSSDTQYF	TGTGCCTGGAGTGTAATGGGGTACTCGTCAGATACGCAGTATTTT
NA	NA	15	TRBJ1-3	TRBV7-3	CASSLRPGGGNTIYF	TGTGCCAGCAGCTTACGTCCGGGGGGCGGAAACACCATATATTTT
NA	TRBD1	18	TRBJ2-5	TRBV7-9	CASSFGGSRDRGSETQYF	TGTGCCAGCAGCTTTGGCGGATCCCGGGACAGGGGGTCAGAGACCCAGTACTTC
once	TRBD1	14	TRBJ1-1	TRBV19	CASSPQGRKWEAFF	TGTGCCAGTAGTCCACAGGGGCGAAAATGGGAAGCTTTCTTT
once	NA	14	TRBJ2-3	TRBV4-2	CASSVRALVDTQYF	TGTGCCAGCAGCGTCCGGGCCCTAGTAGATACGCAGTATTTT
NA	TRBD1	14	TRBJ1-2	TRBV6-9	CASSSRTGNHGYTF	TGTGCCAGCAGTTCAAGGACAGGGAATCATGGCTACACCTTC
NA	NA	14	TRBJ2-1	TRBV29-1	CSAYPDRSYNEQFF	TGCAGCGCCTACCCGGACAGATCCTACAATGAGCAGTTCTTC
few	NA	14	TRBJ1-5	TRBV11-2	CASSLDLGGQPQHF	TGTGCCAGCAGCTTAGATCTGGGCGGTCAGCCCCAGCATTTT
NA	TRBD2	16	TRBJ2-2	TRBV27	CASSLSPTSPAGELFF	TGTGCCAGCAGTTTATCTCCGACTAGCCCAGCCGGGGAGCTGTTTTTT
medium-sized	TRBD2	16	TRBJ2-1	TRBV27	CASSIGRGGARNEQFF	TGTGCCAGCAGTATCGGGCGGGGGGGCGCCCGCAATGAGCAGTTCTTC
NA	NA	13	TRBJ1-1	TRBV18	CASSPGLNTEAFF	TGTGCCAGCTCACCGGGTTTGAACACTGAAGCTTTCTTT
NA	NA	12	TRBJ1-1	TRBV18	CASSTAVSEAFF	TGTGCCAGCTCAACTGCCGTCTCTGAAGCTTTCTTT